A selection of T cell receptor beta chains follows, all from one sample in a study of shared clonotypes between healthy human individuals. Generated by immunoSEQ multiplex PCR, the TCRdb table keeps only in-frame clones and is missing some. There are 490,000 or so clones in the sample; about 80% occur only once, and over 9.5% lies in the top ten. The sequenced sample consisted of PBMCs. Receptors originate from a woman between 35 and 50 years old in good health. Some clones in this sample may be carry-over from other donors' samples. The CDR3 runs from the conserved cysteine through the conserved F or W. D genes are given only for firm matches. Expanded clones are given a class, and other clones once, few, many or no size at all.

j_call,d_call,v_call,clone_size,cdr3_nt,cdr3_aa
TRBJ2-1,NA,TRBV6-1,many,TGTGCCAGCAGTGAAGGGCAGAGCGATTACAATGAGCAGTTCTTC,CASSEGQSDYNEQFF
TRBJ2-1,NA,TRBV4-1,few,TGCGCCAGCAGCCAAGGGGCAGCGTACTCCTACAATGAGCAGTTCTTC,CASSQGAAYSYNEQFF
TRBJ1-3,TRBD1,TRBV7-4,once,TGTGCCAGCAGCCACCGGGACAGATTTTCTGGAAACACCATATATTTT,CASSHRDRFSGNTIYF
TRBJ2-1,TRBD2,TRBV5-1,NA,TGCGCCAGCAGCTTCCTGGGACTAGCGGGAGGGAACAATGAGCAGTTCTTC,CASSFLGLAGGNNEQFF
TRBJ2-2,TRBD2,TRBV5-1,NA,TGCGCCAGCAGCTTGGCGGGAGGGCCGAAGTCCGGGGAGCTGTTTTTT,CASSLAGGPKSGELFF
TRBJ1-3,NA,TRBV9,NA,TGTGCCAGCAGCGTAGTGGGCGGATACTCTGGAAACACCATATATTTT,CASSVVGGYSGNTIYF
TRBJ1-1,NA,TRBV7-8,NA,TGTGCCAGCAGCTTAGCCCTCGGCAGGCCTGAAGCTTTCTTT,CASSLALGRPEAFF
TRBJ2-7,TRBD2,TRBV7-2,NA,TGTGCCAGCAGCCGGAGGGTGGGCGGGAGTTCCTACGAGCAGTACTTC,CASSRRVGGSSYEQYF
TRBJ2-7,TRBD1,TRBV7-2,NA,TGTGCCAGCAGCTCCTCCGGGACAGTTGGGGCCGGGCAGTACTTC,CASSSSGTVGAGQYF
TRBJ1-6,NA,TRBV28,NA,TGTGCCAGCAGTTTGTACAGGGAGAATTCACCCCTCCACTTT,CASSLYRENSPLHF
TRBJ2-7,NA,TRBV28,NA,TGTGCCAGCAGTTTACCCCAGACCTACGAGCAGTACTTC,CASSLPQTYEQYF
TRBJ2-7,NA,TRBV27,NA,TGTGCCAGCAGTCAGTCCATCTGGAGCTCCTACGAGCAGTACTTC,CASSQSIWSSYEQYF
TRBJ2-2,NA,TRBV7-8,NA,TGTGCCAGCAGCTTAGTTCGACAGGCAGCCGGGGAGCTGTTTTTT,CASSLVRQAAGELFF
TRBJ2-7,TRBD1,TRBV5-4,NA,TGTGCCAGCAGCCTAACGACAGGGGCCCCCTACGAGCAGTACTTC,CASSLTTGAPYEQYF
TRBJ2-7,NA,TRBV28,NA,TGTGCCAGCAGTTTTTCAGGGGTCCCCTACGAGCAGTACTTC,CASSFSGVPYEQYF
TRBJ2-3,NA,TRBV7-8,NA,TGTGCCAGCAGCTTACTGAATTCAGATACGCAGTATTTT,CASSLLNSDTQYF
TRBJ1-2,TRBD1,TRBV6-1,NA,TGTGCCAGCAGTGAACCCCCGGACAGGGTACGTGGCTACACCTTC,CASSEPPDRVRGYTF
TRBJ2-7,NA,TRBV10-2,few,TGCGCCAGCAGTGCGACAGAACCCTACGAGCAGTACTTC,CASSATEPYEQYF
TRBJ2-4,TRBD2,TRBV5-6,NA,TGTGCCAGCAGCTTGCGACTAGCGGGAAGGGACATTCAGTACTTC,CASSLRLAGRDIQYF
TRBJ2-2,TRBD2,TRBV10-2,NA,TGCGCCAGCAGTGTTGCGGGAGGGGAGACCGGGGAGCTGTTTTTT,CASSVAGGETGELFF
TRBJ2-7,TRBD1,TRBV7-6,NA,TGTGCCAGCAGCATCGGGACAGGGGACTACGAGCAGTACTTC,CASSIGTGDYEQYF
TRBJ2-2,NA,TRBV27,NA,TGTGCCAGCAGTTTACTGGCTGGGGAACCCCCGGAGGGGGGATCTCAAACCGGGGAGCTGTTTTTT,CASSLLAGEPPEGGSQTGELFF
TRBJ2-5,TRBD1,TRBV18,NA,TGTGCCAGCTCACCACCGAGGGGGCGAGAGACCCAGTACTTC,CASSPPRGRETQYF
TRBJ1-4,TRBD1,TRBV7-2,NA,TGTGCCAGCAGCTTAGCGGGACAGCCTGAAAAACTGTTTTTT,CASSLAGQPEKLFF
TRBJ2-2,TRBD2,TRBV9,NA,TGTGCCAGCAGCGCCAATAGCGGGAGTGGCACCGGGGAGCTGTTTTTT,CASSANSGSGTGELFF
TRBJ2-6,NA,TRBV6-1,many,TGTGCCAGCAGTGAAGAGGCGGGCTCTGGGGCCAACGTCCTGACTTTC,CASSEEAGSGANVLTF
TRBJ2-4,NA,TRBV6-5,NA,TGTGCCAGCAGTTCGCAGAGCGTAGCCAAAAACATTCAGTACTTC,CASSSQSVAKNIQYF
TRBJ1-5,NA,TRBV30,few,TGTGCCTGGAGCCAGGGAGGCAATCAGCCCCAGCATTTT,CAWSQGGNQPQHF
TRBJ1-4,TRBD1,TRBV19,NA,TGTGCCAGTAGTATGCCAGGGGGCTCAACTAATGAAAAACTGTTTTTT,CASSMPGGSTNEKLFF
TRBJ2-7,TRBD1,TRBV27,NA,TGTGCCAGCAGTTCAGGACAGGGCCCCTACGAGCAGTACTTC,CASSSGQGPYEQYF
TRBJ1-4,NA,TRBV9,NA,TGTGCCAGCAGCGTAGAGGCGGTGAGGCATGAAAAACTGTTTTTT,CASSVEAVRHEKLFF
TRBJ2-1,NA,TRBV19,NA,TGTGCCAGTAGACAGAGCTCCTACAATGAGCAGTTCTTC,CASRQSSYNEQFF
TRBJ2-7,TRBD1,TRBV11-2,NA,TGTGCCAGCAGCCTAACGACAGGGGGGTACGAGCAGTACTTC,CASSLTTGGYEQYF
TRBJ2-1,NA,TRBV7-9,once,TGTGCCAGCAGCTCTCCCGGGGCAGGGTGGTCCTACAATGAGCAGTTCTTC,CASSSPGAGWSYNEQFF
TRBJ1-1,NA,TRBV18,NA,TGTGCCAGCTCACCACCCGATAAATGGACTGAAGCTTTCTTT,CASSPPDKWTEAFF
TRBJ2-7,TRBD1,TRBV19,NA,TGTGCCAGTAGTATAGCGGCAGGGGGCTACGAGCAGTACTTC,CASSIAAGGYEQYF
TRBJ2-2,NA,TRBV27,NA,TGTGCCAGCGCCCTATTAAACACCGGGGAGCTGTTTTTT,CASALLNTGELFF